This T cell receptor (beta chain) appears in the sequencing data of a study of blood T cell repertoires in COVID-19. Across the whole study: Samples taken during acute and convalescent COVID-19 were collected in the United States, Italy and Spain.

Germline V gene data show CDR1 as MNHEY and CDR2 as SVGEGT. J was trimmed by 4 bases and V by 6 bases; bases with no gene match: 8. The CDR3 has 14 residues. This clone was counted once. Clones were sequenced by immunoSEQ multiplex PCR, and TCRdb holds only the in-frame ones, with some missing. The profile shows 250,000 to 300,000 clones, 82% of them singletons. Sequences were obtained from peripheral blood. V usage is TRBV6-2 or TRBV6-3 and J usage is TRBJ2-7; 8 bases fit TRBD1. The TCR comes from a woman between 18 and 30 years old with acute or convalescent COVID-19. The CDR3 DNA follows: TGTGCCAGCAGCTCCGGGACAGGAGAATACGAGCAGTACTTC. Protein: CASSSGTGEYEQYF.